These T cell receptor beta chains were read from a single sample in a study of identical twins. A single record per CDR3 protein comes from TCRdb applying MiXCR to the 5' RACE reads. The profile covers more than 350,000 distinct CDR3 sequences, with approximately 8.8% appearing a single time and 8% to 10% taken by the ten largest. Sequencing was done on a sample of naive T cells sorted from blood. The receptors derive from a woman between 45 and 60 years old in good health. Each CDR3 is given without its conserved first and last residue.

j_call v_call cdr3_aa
TRBJ2-3 TRBV6-4 ASSELAGGPTDTQY
TRBJ2-5 TRBV18 ASSPPEETQY
TRBJ2-7 TRBV20-1 SASGQDYEQY
TRBJ2-5 TRBV20-1 SARGAAGYETQY
TRBJ2-3 TRBV3-1 ASSHRPGQPLTDTQY
TRBJ2-5 TRBV6-2/TRBV6-3 ASSQSVIGGRETQY
TRBJ2-3 TRBV7-9 ASSLGQGATDTQY
TRBJ2-1 TRBV20-1 SARGQLAGRSYNEQF
TRBJ2-2 TRBV27 ASSSYTTGELF
TRBJ2-7 TRBV7-2 ASSSRFPRSTYEQY
TRBJ2-1 TRBV9 ASSGGVYNEQF
TRBJ2-1 TRBV10-3 AIRGDNEQF
TRBJ2-2 TRBV30 AWRGQRHTGELF
TRBJ2-7 TRBV6-1 ASRGTGGILLNEQY
TRBJ2-3 TRBV5-1 ASSSGLAGGGFTDTQY
TRBJ2-2 TRBV12-3/TRBV12-4 ASSWNGELF
TRBJ2-5 TRBV11-2 ASSLVGAAGLETQY
TRBJ2-1 TRBV11-1 ASSPGSGRAREQF
TRBJ2-5 TRBV20-1 SASRGQLQETQY
TRBJ2-7 TRBV7-3 ASSLGTGDEQY
TRBJ1-4 TRBV10-2 ASSETNEKLF
TRBJ2-2 TRBV24-1 ATSDPSVTGAFTGELF
TRBJ2-1 TRBV5-1 ASTDSGRGDEQF
TRBJ2-5 TRBV5-6 ASSPGSVQETQY
TRBJ2-7 TRBV10-3 AISESPDDYEQY
TRBJ2-3 TRBV3-1 ASSHLSEDTQY
TRBJ1-2 TRBV5-1 ASSFDRADYGYT
TRBJ2-5 TRBV10-3 AISNPELEEKTQY
TRBJ2-2 TRBV28 ASTPGQGLYGWLF
TRBJ2-2 TRBV27 ASSFELGYGELF
TRBJ2-1 TRBV9 ASSAQPWTGDGEQF
TRBJ2-1 TRBV6-6 ASKGLLNEQF
TRBJ2-5 TRBV5-1 ASSTGLAPVTQY
TRBJ2-1 TRBV29-1 SVEGVEGNDENEQF
TRBJ2-3 TRBV6-5 ASSPWPPRDTQY
TRBJ2-3 TRBV29-1 SVHFIGTSTDTQY
TRBJ2-1 TRBV12-3/TRBV12-4 ASSFLRTSGRASSYNEQF
TRBJ2-4 TRBV12-3/TRBV12-4 ASRTTGRAKNIQY
TRBJ1-3 TRBV27 ASSSNWNSGNTIY
TRBJ2-5 TRBV5-1 ASSRPRTSGRHQETQY
TRBJ2-7 TRBV24-1 ATSDPGQGSYEQY
TRBJ2-1 TRBV3-1 ASSQAPGTSGREYNEQF
TRBJ2-1 TRBV10-3 AIRTGTSGDEQF
TRBJ2-1 TRBV7-8 ASSVSTEQF
TRBJ2-7 TRBV19 ASSIVPDNSYEQY
TRBJ2-6 TRBV5-1 ASSLTQGANVLT
TRBJ2-1 TRBV3-1 ASSPSGLAGLGQF
TRBJ2-1 TRBV6-5 ASSQLNEQF
TRBJ2-3 TRBV6-5 ASSLGKNTQY
TRBJ2-1 TRBV27 ASREAVINEQF
TRBJ2-3 TRBV7-9 ASSPSSGGSTDTQY
TRBJ2-1 TRBV10-1 ASSESPSGDYNEQF
TRBJ2-3 TRBV12-3/TRBV12-4 ASSPQSQNTQY
TRBJ2-1 TRBV5-1 ASTSGPGEQF
TRBJ2-1 TRBV5-1 ASRYVGDYNEQF